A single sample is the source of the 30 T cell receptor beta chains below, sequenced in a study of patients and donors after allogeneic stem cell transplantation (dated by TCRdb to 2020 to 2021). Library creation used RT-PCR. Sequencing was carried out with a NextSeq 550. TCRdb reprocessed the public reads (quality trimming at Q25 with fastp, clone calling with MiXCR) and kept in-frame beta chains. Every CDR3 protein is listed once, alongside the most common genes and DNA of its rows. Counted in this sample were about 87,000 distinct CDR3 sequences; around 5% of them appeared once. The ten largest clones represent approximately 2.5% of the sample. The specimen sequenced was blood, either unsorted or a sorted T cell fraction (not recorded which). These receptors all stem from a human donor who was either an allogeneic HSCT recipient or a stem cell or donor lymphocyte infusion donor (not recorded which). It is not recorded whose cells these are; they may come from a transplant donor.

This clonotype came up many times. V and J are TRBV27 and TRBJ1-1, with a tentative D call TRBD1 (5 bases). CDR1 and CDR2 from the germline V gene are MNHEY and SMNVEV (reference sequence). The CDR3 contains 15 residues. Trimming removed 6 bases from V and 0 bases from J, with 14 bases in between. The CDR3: CASRSWTSMNTEAFF. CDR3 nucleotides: TGTGCCAGCAGAAGCTGGACAAGCATGAACACTGAAGCTTTCTTT.

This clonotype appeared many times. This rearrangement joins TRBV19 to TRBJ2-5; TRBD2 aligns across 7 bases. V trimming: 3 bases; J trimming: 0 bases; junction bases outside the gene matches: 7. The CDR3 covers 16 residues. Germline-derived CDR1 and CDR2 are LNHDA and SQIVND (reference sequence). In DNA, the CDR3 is TGTGCCAGTAGTATCGGCCCAGCGGGGAACCAAGAGACCCAGTACTTC. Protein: CASSIGPAGNQETQYF.

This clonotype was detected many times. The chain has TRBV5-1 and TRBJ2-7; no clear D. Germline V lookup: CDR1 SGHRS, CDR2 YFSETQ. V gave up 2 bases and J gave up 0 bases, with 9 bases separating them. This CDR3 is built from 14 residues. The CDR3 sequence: CASSFDQSSYEQYF. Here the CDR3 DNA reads TGCGCCAGCAGCTTCGACCAGAGCTCCTACGAGCAGTACTTC.

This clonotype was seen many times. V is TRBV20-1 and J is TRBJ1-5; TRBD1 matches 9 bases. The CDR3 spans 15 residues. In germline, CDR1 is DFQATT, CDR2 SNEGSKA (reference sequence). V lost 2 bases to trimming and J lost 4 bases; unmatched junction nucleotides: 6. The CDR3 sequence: CSARFSGTGNQPQHF. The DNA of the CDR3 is TGCAGTGCTAGATTCTCCGGGACAGGGAATCAGCCCCAGCATTTT.

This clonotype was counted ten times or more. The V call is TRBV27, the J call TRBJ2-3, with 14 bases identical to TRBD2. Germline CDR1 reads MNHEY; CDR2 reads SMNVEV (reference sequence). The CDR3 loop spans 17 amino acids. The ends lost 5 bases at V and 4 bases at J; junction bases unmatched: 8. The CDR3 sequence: CASSLKTSGGVADTQYF. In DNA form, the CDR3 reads TGTGCCAGCAGTCTCAAGACTAGCGGGGGGGTTGCAGATACGCAGTATTTT.

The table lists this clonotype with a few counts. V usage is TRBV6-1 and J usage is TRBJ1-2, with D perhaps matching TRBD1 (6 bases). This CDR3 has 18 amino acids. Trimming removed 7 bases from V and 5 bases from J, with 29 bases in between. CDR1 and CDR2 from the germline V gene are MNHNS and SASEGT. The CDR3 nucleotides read TGTGCCAGCACCCCCCAAATCTCCGGGGGCTTAGGGGGATATGGCTACACCTTC. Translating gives CASTPQISGGLGGYGYTF.

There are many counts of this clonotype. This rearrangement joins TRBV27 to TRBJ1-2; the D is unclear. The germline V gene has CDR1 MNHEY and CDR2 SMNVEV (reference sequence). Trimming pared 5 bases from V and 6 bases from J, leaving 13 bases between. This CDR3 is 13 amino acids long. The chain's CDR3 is CASSRKKGDGYTF. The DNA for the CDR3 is TGTGCCAGCAGTCGCAAGAAGGGCGATGGCTACACCTTC.

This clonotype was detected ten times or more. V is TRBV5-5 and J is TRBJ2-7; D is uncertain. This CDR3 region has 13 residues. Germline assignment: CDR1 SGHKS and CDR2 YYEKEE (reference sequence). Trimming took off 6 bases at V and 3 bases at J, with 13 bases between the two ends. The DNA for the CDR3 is TGTGCCAGCAACCTTAATCCGGACTACGAGCAGTACTTC. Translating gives CASNLNPDYEQYF.

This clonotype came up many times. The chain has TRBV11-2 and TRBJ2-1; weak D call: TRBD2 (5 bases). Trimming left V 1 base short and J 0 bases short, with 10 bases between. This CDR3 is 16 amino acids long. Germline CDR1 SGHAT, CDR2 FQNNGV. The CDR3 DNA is TGTGCCAGCAGCTTAGGTCCGGGGAGCTCCTACAATGAGCAGTTCTTC. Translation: CASSLGPGSSYNEQFF.

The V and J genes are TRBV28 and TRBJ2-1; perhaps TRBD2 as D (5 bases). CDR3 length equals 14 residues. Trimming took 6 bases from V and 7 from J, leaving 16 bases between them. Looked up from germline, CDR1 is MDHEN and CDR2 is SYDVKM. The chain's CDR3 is CASSPGDRSNEQFF. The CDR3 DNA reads TGTGCCAGCAGCCCCGGGGATCGGTCGAATGAGCAGTTCTTC.

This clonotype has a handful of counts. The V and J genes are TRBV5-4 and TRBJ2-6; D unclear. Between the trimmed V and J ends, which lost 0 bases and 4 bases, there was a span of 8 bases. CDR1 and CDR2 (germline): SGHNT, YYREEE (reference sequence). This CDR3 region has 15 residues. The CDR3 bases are TGTGCCAGCAGCTTGGACAACCCGGGGGCCAACGTCCTGACTTTC. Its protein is CASSLDNPGANVLTF.

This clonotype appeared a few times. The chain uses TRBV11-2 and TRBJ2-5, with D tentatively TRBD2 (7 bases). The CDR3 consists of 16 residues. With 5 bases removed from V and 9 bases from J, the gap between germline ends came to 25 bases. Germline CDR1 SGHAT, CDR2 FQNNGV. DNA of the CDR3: TGTGCCAGCAGCCTCGGAGGGGCGGGGGCCCGTGGGGCCCAGTACTTC. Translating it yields CASSLGGAGARGAQYF.

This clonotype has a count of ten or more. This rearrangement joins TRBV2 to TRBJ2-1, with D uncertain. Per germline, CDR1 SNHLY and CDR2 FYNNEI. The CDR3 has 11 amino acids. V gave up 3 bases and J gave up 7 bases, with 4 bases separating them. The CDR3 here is CASSEVNEQFF. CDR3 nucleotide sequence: TGTGCCAGCAGTGAGGTGAATGAGCAGTTCTTC.

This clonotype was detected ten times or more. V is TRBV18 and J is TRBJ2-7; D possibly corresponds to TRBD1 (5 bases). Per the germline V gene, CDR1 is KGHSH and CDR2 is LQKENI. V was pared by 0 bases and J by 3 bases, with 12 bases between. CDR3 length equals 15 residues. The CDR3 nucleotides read TGTGCCAGCTCACCACCAAGTCGGCAGGGCTACGAGCAGTACTTC. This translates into CASSPPSRQGYEQYF.

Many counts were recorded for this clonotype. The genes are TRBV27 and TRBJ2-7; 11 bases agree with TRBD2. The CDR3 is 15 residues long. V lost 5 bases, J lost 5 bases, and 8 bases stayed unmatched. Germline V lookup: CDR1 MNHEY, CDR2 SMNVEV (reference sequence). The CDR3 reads CASSPWTSGSNEQYF. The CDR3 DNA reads TGTGCCAGCAGTCCCTGGACTAGCGGGTCTAACGAGCAGTACTTC.

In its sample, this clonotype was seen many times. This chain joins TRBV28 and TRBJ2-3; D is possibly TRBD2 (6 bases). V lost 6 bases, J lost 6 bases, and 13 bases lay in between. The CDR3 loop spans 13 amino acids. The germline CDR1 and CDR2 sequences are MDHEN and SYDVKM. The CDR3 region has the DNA TGTGCCAGCAGCGGTCTAGCGCCGGATACGCAGTATTTT. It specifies CASSGLAPDTQYF.

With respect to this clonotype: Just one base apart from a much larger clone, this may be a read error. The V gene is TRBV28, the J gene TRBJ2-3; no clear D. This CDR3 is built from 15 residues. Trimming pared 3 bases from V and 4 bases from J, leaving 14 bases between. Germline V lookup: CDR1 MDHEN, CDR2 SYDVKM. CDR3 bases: TGTGCCAGCAGTTTGGGTGGGTTTGGGGCAGATACGCAGTATTTT. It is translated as CASSLGGFGADTQYF.

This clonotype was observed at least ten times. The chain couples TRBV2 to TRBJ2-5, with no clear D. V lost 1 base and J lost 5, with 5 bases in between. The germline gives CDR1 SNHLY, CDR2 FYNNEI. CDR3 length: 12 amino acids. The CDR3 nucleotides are TGTGCCAGCAGTGAAGAATTGGAGACCCAGTACTTC. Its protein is CASSEELETQYF.

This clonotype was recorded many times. This chain's CDR3 is CSAREGLGNTGELFF. Written as DNA, the CDR3 is TGCAGTGCTAGAGAAGGCCTCGGGAACACCGGGGAGCTGTTTTTT. V gene TRBV20-1 combines with J gene TRBJ2-2; no definite D call. There are 15 residues in the CDR3. V dropped 0 bases and J dropped 1 base, with 9 bases sitting between them. Germline CDR1 is DFQATT and CDR2 is SNEGSKA (reference sequence).

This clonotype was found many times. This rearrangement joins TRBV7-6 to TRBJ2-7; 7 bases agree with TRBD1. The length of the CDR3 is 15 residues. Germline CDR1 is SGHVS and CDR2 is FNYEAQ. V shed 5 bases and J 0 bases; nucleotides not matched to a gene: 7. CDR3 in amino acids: CASSPDRWSSYEQYF. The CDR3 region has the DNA TGTGCCAGCAGCCCGGACAGGTGGAGCTCCTACGAGCAGTACTTC.

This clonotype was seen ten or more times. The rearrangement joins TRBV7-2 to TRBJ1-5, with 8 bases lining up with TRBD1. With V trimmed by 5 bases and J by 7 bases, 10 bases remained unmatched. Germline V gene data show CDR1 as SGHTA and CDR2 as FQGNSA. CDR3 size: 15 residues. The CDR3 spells CASSLGAGGEQPQHF. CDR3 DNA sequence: TGTGCCAGCAGCCTAGGTGCAGGGGGCGAACAGCCCCAGCATTTT.

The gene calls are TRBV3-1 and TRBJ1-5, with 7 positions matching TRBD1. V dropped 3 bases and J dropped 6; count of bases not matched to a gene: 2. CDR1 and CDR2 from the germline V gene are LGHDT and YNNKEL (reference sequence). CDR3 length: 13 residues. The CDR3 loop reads CASSQAGGQPQHF. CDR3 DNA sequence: TGTGCCAGCAGCCAGGCAGGGGGTCAGCCCCAGCATTTT.

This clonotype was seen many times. The chain's CDR3 is CASSPGTESSYEQYF. The CDR3 coding sequence is TGCGCCAGCAGCCCGGGGACAGAGAGCTCCTACGAGCAGTACTTC. This chain joins TRBV5-1 and TRBJ2-7, with TRBD1 matching 7 bases. V was clipped by 4 bases and J by 0 bases; unmatched bases: 7. The CDR3 covers 15 residues. The V gene's germline CDR1 is SGHRS and CDR2 YFSETQ.

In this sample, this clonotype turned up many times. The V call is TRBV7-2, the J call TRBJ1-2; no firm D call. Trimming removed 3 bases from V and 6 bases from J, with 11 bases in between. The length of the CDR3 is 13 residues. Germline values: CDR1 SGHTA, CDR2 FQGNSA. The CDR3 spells CASSLYTVDGYTF. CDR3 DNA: TGTGCCAGCAGCTTGTATACCGTAGATGGCTACACCTTC.

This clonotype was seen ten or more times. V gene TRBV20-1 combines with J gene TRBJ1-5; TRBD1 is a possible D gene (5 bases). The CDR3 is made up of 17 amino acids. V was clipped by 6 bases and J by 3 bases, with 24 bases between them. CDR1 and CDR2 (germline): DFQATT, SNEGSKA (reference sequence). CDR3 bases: TGCAGTGCCCAAGACCAAGGGTCCGCAGGGTACAATCAGCCCCAGCATTTT. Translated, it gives CSAQDQGSAGYNQPQHF.

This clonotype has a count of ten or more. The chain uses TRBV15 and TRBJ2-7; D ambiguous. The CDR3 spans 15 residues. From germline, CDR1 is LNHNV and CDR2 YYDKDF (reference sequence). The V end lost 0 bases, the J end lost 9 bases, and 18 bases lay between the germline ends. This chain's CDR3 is CATSRDRRALRGQYF. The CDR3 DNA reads TGTGCCACCAGCAGAGATCGACGGGCCCTACGAGGGCAGTACTTC.

CDR3 loop: CASSLETDNSPLHF. The CDR3 DNA sequence: TGTGCCAGCAGCTTAGAGACAGACAATTCACCCCTCCACTTT. This chain links TRBV7-8 with TRBJ1-6; tentative D call: TRBD1 (5 bases). CDR3 size: 14 residues. Germline-derived CDR1 and CDR2 are SGHVS and FQNEAQ. V lost 1 base and J lost 7, with 8 bases in between.

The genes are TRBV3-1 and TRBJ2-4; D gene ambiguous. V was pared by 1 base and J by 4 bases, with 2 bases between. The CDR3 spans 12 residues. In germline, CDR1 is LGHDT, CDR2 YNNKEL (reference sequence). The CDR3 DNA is TGTGCCAGCAGCCAAGGTAAAAACATTCAGTACTTC. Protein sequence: CASSQGKNIQYF.

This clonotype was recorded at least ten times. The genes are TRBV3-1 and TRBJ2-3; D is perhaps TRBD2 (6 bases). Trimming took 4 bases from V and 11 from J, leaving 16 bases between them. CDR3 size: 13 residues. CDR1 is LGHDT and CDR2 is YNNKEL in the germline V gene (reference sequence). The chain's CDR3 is CASSPTQRVEQYF. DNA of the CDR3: TGTGCCAGCAGCCCTACCCAGCGGGTTGAGCAGTATTTT.

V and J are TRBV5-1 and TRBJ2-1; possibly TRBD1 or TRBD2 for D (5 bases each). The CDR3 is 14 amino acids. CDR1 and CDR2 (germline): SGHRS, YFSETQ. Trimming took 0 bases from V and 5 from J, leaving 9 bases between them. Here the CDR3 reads CASSLEGRNNEQFF. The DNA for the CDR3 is TGCGCCAGCAGCTTGGAGGGACGGAACAATGAGCAGTTCTTC.